Listed below are T cell receptor beta chains from one sample, sequenced in a study of cytomegalovirus exposure and HLA in healthy donors. Profiled with immunoSEQ multiplex PCR; TCRdb holds only in-frame clones, not every one. This sample yields under 110,000 clones, of which about three quarters are seen a single time; about 6% belongs to the top ten. The sequencing sample was made of PBMCs. All receptors derive from a woman in her forties or fifties in good health and CMV-seropositive. Each CDR3 is given with its conserved first and last residue. Fields, in order: V gene, J gene, CDR3 length, clone size, D gene, CDR3 DNA, CDR3 protein. A D gene is named only where the DNA matches it firmly. Clone size appears in some rows only: once, few, many, or a class for an expanded clone.

>TRBV25-1|TRBJ2-7|14|-|-
TGTGCCAGCAGTGAATTCGGGACATTCCCCGAGCAGTACTTC
CASSEFGTFPEQYF
>TRBV10-1|TRBJ2-7|13|-|TRBD2
TGCGCCTCTAATGGCGGGGGGCGGTGCGAGCAGTACTTC
CASNGGGRCEQYF
>TRBV5-1|TRBJ2-7|15|few|-
TGCGCCAGCAGCTTGGAGGCCAGGGGAAGGAACGAGCAGTACTTC
CASSLEARGRNEQYF
>TRBV4-1|TRBJ1-4|15|once|-
TGCGCCAGCAGCCAAGCAGCGGGGATGAGGGAAAAACTGTTTTTT
CASSQAAGMREKLFF
>TRBV19|TRBJ1-1|13|-|-
TGTGCCAGTAGCACCCGGGGGGTCACTGAAGCTTTCTTT
CASSTRGVTEAFF
>TRBV18|TRBJ1-5|15|-|-
TGTGCCAGCTCACCACTTCCGGTTAGCAATCAGCCCCAGCATTTT
CASSPLPVSNQPQHF
>TRBV7-6|TRBJ1-1|13|few|-
TGTGCCAGCAGCTTAGCGACACGGACAGAAGCTTTCTTT
CASSLATRTEAFF
>TRBV18|TRBJ2-1|18|-|TRBD2
TGTGCCAGCTCGCTGGTACAGGGACTAGCGGGGGGGCACAATGAGCAGTTCTTC
CASSLVQGLAGGHNEQFF
>TRBV5-1|TRBJ2-2|14|-|TRBD1
TGCGCCAGCAGCCCGATGGGACAGGGAAGGCGGCTGTTTTTT
CASSPMGQGRRLFF
>TRBV9|TRBJ2-6|19|few|-
TGTGCCAGCAGCGTAATATGGCCAGGGGATGTGCCTGGGGCCAACGTCCTGACTTTC
CASSVIWPGDVPGANVLTF
>TRBV4-2|TRBJ1-1|17|-|TRBD1
TGTGCCAGCAGCCAAGACGGACAGGGGGCCCTGAACACTGAAGCTTTCTTT
CASSQDGQGALNTEAFF
>TRBV5-1|TRBJ2-5|14|-|-
TGCGCCAGCAGTCCCCCGTTGAGCCAAGAGACCCAGTACTTC
CASSPPLSQETQYF
>TRBV5-1|TRBJ1-2|16|-|TRBD1
TGCGCCAGCAGCTTGGGTGGGACAGAACAAAACTATGGCTACACCTTC
CASSLGGTEQNYGYTF
>TRBV7-8|TRBJ1-4|18|-|TRBD1
TGTGCCAGCAGCCCCCGACCGGGACAGGGGGCCATTAATGAAAAACTGTTTTTT
CASSPRPGQGAINEKLFF
>TRBV5-5|TRBJ1-1|17|-|-
TGTGCCAGCAGCCCCCTAGACAGGTCCGGAACCAACACTGAAGCTTTCTTT
CASSPLDRSGTNTEAFF
>TRBV5-4|TRBJ2-5|14|-|-
TGTGCCAGCAGCTTGCCGGTCCACTCGGAGACCCAGTACTTC
CASSLPVHSETQYF
>TRBV18|TRBJ1-4|14|-|TRBD1
TGTGCCAGCTCACTTGGGACAGGGCTTGAAAAACTGTTTTTT
CASSLGTGLEKLFF
>TRBV11-3|TRBJ2-2|18|-|TRBD2
TGTGCCAGCAGCTTAGGATTGCTAGCGGGGGGCTTGACCGGGGAGCTGTTTTTT
CASSLGLLAGGLTGELFF
>TRBV28|TRBJ2-5|18|-|TRBD2
TGTGCCAGCAGTCGATACGCGGGACTAGCGGGGGCACAAGAGACCCAGTACTTC
CASSRYAGLAGAQETQYF
>TRBV19|TRBJ1-3|15|-|TRBD1
TGTGCCAGTAGGCTGGGAACAGGGGCCGGAAACACCATATATTTT
CASRLGTGAGNTIYF
>TRBV7-2|TRBJ1-3|16|-|-
TGTGCCAGCAGCTTTTTTTCCGTTCGCTCTGGAAACACCATATATTTT
CASSFFSVRSGNTIYF
>TRBV28|TRBJ1-1|15|-|-
TGTGCCAGCAGTTTAGGAGAGGGCTTTAGGACTGAAGCTTTCTTT
CASSLGEGFRTEAFF
>TRBV9|TRBJ1-1|14|-|-
TGTGCCAGCAGCGTACGAACAGAGAACACTGAAGCTTTCTTT
CASSVRTENTEAFF
>TRBV11-3|TRBJ2-3|15|-|TRBD2
TGTGCCAGCAGTAGCGGGGGGCGGGACACAGATACGCAGTATTTT
CASSSGGRDTDTQYF
>TRBV6-1|TRBJ1-5|17|once|TRBD1
TGTGCCAGCAGTGGGGGAAGACAGGGAAGCACGGGGCAGCCCCAGCATTTT
CASSGGRQGSTGQPQHF
>TRBV2|TRBJ2-7|14|-|-
TGTGCCAGCAGTGAATATACAGGCGGCGTTGGGCAGTACTTC
CASSEYTGGVGQYF
>TRBV5-1|TRBJ1-4|14|-|-
TGCGCCAGCAGCTTGTCGACCTTCGGGGAAAAACTGTTTTTT
CASSLSTFGEKLFF